One sample yielded the 2 T cell receptor beta chains listed below, sequenced in a study of blood T cell repertoires in COVID-19. Only in-frame clones appear in the TCRdb table, and some are missing; sequencing was by immunoSEQ multiplex PCR. The sample contains 340,000 or so clones, 80% to 90% of which appear only once. The sample taken for sequencing was PBMCs or T cells enriched from blood (not recorded which). These TCRs come from a woman aged 40 to 55 with acute COVID-19.

The chain carries TRBV6-5 and TRBJ2-5; TRBD2 matches 7 bases. CDR1 and CDR2 (germline): MNHEY, SVGAGI. There are 15 residues in the CDR3. After removal of 0 bases from V and 5 bases from J, the junction contained 6 bases not matched to a gene. The DNA for the CDR3 is TGTGCCAGCAGTTACTCGATGGGAGGGGTGGAGACCCAGTACTTC. Amino acid sequence: CASSYSMGGVETQYF.

This clone has a single count. The chain employs TRBV6-5 and TRBJ1-1, with no clear D. This CDR3 comprises 12 residues. V was clipped by 6 bases and J by 6 bases, with 11 bases between them. The germline CDR1 and CDR2 sequences are MNHEY and SVGAGI. CDR3 sequence (DNA): TGTGCCAGCAGACACCTCCGATCTGAAGCTTTCTTT. Translating it yields CASRHLRSEAFF.